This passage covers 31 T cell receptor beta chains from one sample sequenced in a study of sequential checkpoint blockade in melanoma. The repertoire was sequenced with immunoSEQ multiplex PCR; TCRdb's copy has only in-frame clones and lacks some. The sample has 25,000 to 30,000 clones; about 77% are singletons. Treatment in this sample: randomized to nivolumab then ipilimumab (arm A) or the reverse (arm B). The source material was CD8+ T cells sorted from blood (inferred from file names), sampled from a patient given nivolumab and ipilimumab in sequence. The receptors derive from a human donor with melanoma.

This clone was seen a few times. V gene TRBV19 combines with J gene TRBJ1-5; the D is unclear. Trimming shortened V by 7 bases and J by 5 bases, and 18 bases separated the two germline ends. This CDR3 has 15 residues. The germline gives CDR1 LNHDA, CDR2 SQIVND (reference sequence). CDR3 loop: CASTELQGSYQPQHF. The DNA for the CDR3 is TGTGCCAGTACCGAACTCCAAGGGAGTTATCAGCCCCAGCATTTT. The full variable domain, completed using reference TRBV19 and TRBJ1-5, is DGGITQSPKYLFRKEGQNVTLSCEQNLNHDAMYWYRQDPGQGLRLIYYSQIVNDFQKGDIAEGYSVSREKKESFPLTVTSAQKNPTAFYLCASTELQGSYQPQHFGDGTRLSIL.

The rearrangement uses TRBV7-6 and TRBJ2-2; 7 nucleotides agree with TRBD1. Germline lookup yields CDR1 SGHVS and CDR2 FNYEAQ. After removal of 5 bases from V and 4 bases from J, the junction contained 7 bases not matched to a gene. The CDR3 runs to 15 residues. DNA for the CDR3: TGTGCCAGCAGCCAACGACAGGGCCGCACCGGGGAGCTGTTTTTT. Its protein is CASSQRQGRTGELFF.

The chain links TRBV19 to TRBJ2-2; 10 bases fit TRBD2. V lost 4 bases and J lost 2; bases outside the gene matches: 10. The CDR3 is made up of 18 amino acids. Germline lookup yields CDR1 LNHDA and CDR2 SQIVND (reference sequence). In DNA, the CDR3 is TGTGCCAGTAGTAAGGGGCTAGCGGGAGCCGGTAACACCGGGGAGCTGTTTTTT. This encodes CASSKGLAGAGNTGELFF.

The CDR3 reads CASSHAQGYEQYF. As DNA, the CDR3 is TGCGCCAGCAGCCATGCACAGGGCTACGAGCAGTACTTC. This chain connects TRBV4-3 to TRBJ2-7; D might be TRBD1 (6 bases). This CDR3 has 13 residues. Per the germline V gene, CDR1 is LGHNA and CDR2 is YSLEER. The germline V and J ends were trimmed by 3 bases and 3 bases, with 9 bases remaining between them.

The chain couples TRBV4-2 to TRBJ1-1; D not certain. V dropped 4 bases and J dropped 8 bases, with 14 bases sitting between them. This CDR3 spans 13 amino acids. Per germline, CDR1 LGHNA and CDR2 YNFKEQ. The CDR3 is CASSLPDSPEAFF. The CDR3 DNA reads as TGTGCCAGCAGCCTCCCGGACTCTCCAGAAGCTTTCTTT.

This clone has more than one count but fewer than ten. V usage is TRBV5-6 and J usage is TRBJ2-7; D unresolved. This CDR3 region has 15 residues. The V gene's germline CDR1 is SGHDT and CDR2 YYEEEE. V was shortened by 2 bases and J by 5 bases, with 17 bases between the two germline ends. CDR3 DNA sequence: TGTGCCAGCAGCTTAGCACGCGTCCGTCCCGACGAGCAGTACTTC. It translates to CASSLARVRPDEQYF.

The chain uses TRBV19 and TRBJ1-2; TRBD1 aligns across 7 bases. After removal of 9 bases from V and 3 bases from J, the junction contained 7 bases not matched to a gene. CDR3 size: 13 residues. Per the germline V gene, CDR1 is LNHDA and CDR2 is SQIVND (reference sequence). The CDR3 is CASWDSRHYGYTF. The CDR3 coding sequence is TGTGCCAGCTGGGACAGCCGTCACTATGGCTACACCTTC.

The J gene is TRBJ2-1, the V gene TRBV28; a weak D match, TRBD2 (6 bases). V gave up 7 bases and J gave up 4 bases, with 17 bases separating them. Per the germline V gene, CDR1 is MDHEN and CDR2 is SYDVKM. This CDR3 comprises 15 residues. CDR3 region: CASTLGEVGYNEQFF. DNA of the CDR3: TGTGCCAGCACCTTAGGGGAGGTTGGATACAATGAGCAGTTCTTC.

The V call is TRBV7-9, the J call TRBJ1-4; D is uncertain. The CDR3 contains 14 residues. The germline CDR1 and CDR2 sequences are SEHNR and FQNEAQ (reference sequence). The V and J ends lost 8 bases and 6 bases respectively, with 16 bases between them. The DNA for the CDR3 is TGTGCCAGCGCGCCCTGGAGTTCGGATGAAAAACTGTTTTTT. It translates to CASAPWSSDEKLFF.

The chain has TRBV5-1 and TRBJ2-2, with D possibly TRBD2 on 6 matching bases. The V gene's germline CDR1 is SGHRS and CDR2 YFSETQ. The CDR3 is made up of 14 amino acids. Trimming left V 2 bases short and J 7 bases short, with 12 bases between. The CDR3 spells CASSFTGGGGELFF. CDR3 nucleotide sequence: TGCGCCAGCAGCTTTACCGGGGGAGGCGGGGAGCTGTTTTTT. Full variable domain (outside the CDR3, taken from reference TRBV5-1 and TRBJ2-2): KAGVTQTPRYLIKTRGQQVTLSCSPISGHRSVSWYQQTPGQGLQFLFEYFSETQRNKGNFPGRFSGRQFSNSRSEMNVSTLELGDSALYLCASSFTGGGGELFFGEGSRLTVL.

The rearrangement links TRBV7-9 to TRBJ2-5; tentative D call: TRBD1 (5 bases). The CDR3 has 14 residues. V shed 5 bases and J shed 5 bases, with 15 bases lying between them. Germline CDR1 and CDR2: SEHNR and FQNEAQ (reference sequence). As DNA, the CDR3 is TGTGCCAGCAGCCCCGTTGTGGGGCAGGAGACCCAGTACTTC. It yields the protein CASSPVVGQETQYF.

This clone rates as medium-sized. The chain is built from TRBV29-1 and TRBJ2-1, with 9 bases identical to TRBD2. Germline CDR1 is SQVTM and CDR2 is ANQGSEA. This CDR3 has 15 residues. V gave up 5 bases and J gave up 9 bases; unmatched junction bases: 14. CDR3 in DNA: TGCAGCGTTCCCTCGGCGGGAGGGCCCTTGGGTGAGCAGTTCTTC. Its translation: CSVPSAGGPLGEQFF.

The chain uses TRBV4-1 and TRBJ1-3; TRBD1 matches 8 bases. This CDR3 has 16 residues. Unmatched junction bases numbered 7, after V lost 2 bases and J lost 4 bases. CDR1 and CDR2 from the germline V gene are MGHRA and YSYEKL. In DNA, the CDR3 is TGCGCCAGCAGCCAATTTTCCGGACAGGGCGGAAACACCATATATTTT. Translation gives CASSQFSGQGGNTIYF.

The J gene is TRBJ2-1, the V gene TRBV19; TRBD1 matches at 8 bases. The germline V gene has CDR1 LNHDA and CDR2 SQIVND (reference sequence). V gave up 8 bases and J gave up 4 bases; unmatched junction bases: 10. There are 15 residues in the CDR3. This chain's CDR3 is CASGDRPGVYNEQFF. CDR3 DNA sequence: TGTGCCAGTGGGGACAGGCCGGGGGTATACAATGAGCAGTTCTTC.

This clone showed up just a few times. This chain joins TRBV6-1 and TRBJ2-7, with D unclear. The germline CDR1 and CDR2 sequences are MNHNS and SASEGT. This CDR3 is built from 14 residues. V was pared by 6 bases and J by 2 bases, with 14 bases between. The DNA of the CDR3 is TGTGCCAGCAGGTACAGTGATGGTCCCTACGAGCAGTACTTC. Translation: CASRYSDGPYEQYF.

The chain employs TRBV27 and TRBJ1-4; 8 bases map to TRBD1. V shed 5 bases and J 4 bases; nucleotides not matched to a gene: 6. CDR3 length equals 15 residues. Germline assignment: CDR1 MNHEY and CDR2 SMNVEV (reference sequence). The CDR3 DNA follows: TGTGCCAGCAGTACAGGACAGGGCTTTAATGAAAAACTGTTTTTT. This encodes CASSTGQGFNEKLFF.

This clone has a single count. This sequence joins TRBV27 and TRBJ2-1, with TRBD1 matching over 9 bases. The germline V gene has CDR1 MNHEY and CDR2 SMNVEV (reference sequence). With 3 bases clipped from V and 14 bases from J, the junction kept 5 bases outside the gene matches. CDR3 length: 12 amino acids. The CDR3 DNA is TGTGCCAGCAGTTTTCAGGACAGGGGCGAGTTCTTC. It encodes CASSFQDRGEFF.

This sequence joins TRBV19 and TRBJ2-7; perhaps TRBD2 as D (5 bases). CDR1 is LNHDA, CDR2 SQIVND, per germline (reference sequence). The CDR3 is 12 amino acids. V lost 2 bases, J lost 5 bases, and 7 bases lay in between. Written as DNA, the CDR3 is TGTGCCAGTAGTATATCGGGGAACGAGCAGTACTTC. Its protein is CASSISGNEQYF.

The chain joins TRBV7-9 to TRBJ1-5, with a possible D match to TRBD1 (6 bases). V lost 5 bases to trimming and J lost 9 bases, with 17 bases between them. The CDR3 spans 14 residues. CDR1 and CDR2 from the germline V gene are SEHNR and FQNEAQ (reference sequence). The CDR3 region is CASSPTDSARPQHF. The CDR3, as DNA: TGTGCCAGCAGCCCCACGGACAGCGCTCGGCCCCAGCATTTT.

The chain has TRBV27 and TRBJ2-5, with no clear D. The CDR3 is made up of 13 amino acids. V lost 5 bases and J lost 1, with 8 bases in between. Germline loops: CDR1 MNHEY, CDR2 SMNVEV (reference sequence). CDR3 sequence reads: CASSVIPQETQYF. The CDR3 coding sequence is TGTGCCAGCAGTGTCATCCCCCAAGAGACCCAGTACTTC.

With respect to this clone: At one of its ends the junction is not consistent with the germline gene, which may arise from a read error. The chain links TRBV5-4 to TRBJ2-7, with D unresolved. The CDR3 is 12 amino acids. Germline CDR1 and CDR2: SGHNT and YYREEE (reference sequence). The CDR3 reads CAISVRYNEQYF. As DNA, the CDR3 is TGTGCCATCAGCGTTCGATACAACGAGCAGTACTTC.

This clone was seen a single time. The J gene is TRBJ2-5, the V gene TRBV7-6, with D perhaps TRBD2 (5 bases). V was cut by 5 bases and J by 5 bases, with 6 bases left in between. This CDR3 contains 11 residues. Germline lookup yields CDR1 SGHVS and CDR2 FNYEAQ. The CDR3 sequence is CASSPGETQYF. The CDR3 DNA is TGTGCCAGCAGCCCGGGGGAGACCCAGTACTTC.

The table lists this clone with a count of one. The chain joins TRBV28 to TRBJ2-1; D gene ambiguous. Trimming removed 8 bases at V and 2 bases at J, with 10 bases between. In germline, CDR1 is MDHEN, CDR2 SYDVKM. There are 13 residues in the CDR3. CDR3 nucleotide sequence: TGTGCCAGCTCGAGCGCTGCCTACAATGAGCAGTTCTTC. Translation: CASSSAAYNEQFF.

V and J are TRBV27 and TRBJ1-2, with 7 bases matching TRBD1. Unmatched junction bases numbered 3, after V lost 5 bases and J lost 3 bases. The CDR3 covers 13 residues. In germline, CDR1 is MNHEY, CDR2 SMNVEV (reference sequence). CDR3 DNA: TGTGCCAGCAGTCATGGACAGGACTATGGCTACACCTTC. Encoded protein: CASSHGQDYGYTF.

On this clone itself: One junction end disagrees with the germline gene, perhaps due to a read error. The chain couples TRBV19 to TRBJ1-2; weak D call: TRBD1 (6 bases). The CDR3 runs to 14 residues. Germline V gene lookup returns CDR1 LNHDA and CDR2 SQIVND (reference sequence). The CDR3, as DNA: TGTGCCAGTAACCCGGGACAAGCTAACTATGGCTACGCCTTC. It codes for CASNPGQANYGYAF. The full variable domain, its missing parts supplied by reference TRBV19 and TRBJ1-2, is DGGITQSPKYLFRKEGQNVTLSCEQNLNHDAMYWYRQDPGQGLRLIYYSQIVNDFQKGDIAEGYSVSREKKESFPLTVTSAQKNPTAFYLCASNPGQANYGYAFGSGTRLTVV.

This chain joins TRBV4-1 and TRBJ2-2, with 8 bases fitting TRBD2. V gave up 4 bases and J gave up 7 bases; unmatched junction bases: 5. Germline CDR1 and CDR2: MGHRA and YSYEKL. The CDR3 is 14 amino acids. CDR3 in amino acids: CASSLGLAGGELFF. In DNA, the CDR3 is TGCGCCAGCAGCCTAGGACTAGCTGGCGGGGAGCTGTTTTTT.

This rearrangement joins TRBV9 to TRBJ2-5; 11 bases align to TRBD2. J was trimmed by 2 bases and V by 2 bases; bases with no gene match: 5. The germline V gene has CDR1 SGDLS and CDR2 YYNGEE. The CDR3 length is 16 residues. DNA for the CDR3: TGTGCCAGCAGCGTCTCGACTAGCGGGAAACAAGAGACCCAGTACTTC. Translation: CASSVSTSGKQETQYF.

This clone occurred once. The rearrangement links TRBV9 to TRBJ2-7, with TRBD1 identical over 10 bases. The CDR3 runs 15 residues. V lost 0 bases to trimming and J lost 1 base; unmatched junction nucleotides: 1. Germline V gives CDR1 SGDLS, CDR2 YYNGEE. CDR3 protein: CASSVGGQGSYEQYF. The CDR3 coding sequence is TGTGCCAGCAGCGTAGGGGGACAGGGGTCCTACGAGCAGTACTTC.

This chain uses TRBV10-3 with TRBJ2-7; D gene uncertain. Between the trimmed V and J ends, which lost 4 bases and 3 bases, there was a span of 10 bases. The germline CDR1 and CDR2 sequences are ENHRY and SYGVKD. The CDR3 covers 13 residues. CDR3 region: CAISGSPGYEQYF. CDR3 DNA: TGTGCCATCAGTGGCTCTCCGGGCTACGAGCAGTACTTC.

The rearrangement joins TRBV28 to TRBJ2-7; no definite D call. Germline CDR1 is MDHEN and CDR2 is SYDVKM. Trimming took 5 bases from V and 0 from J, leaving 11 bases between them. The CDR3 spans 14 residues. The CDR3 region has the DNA TGTGCCAGCAGTCCTGTTCCTCCCTCCTACGAGCAGTACTTC. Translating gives CASSPVPPSYEQYF.

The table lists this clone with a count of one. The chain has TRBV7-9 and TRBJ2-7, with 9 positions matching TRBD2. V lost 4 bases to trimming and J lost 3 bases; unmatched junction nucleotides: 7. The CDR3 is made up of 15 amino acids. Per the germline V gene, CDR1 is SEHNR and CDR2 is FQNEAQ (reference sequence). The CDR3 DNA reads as TGTGCCAGCAGCTCGTTTAGCGGGAGTCTCTACGAGCAGTACTTC. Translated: CASSSFSGSLYEQYF.